These 4 T cell receptor beta chains came from one sample sequenced in a study of blood T cells in healthy people across ages. For the second PCR, which ran for about 7 to 11 cycles, a sample-barcoded 5' primer and a J-beta primer mix were used. TCRdb ran MiXCR on the 5' RACE reads and lists one entry per CDR3 protein. The sample contains approximately 1.5 million distinct CDR3 sequences, about 32% of which appear only once. The sequencing sample was made of blood. These receptors were taken from a woman in her 30s in good health.

This chain connects TRBV10-1 to TRBJ2-2, with TRBD1 as a possible D gene (5 bases). The CDR3 totals 13 residues. Germline V lookup: CDR1 WNHNN, CDR2 SYGVQD (reference sequence). Deletions cut 2 bases from V and 6 bases from J, with 7 bases between. The CDR3 region has the DNA TGCGCCAGCAGTGAGAGGGGCGCCGGGGAGCTGTTTTTT. Its translation is CASSERGAGELFF.

The rearrangement joins TRBV6-1 to TRBJ1-2; 7 nucleotides agree with TRBD1. CDR1 and CDR2 (germline): MNHNS, SASEGT. CDR3 length equals 14 residues. The trim removed 10 bases at V and 4 bases at J, leaving 12 bases unmatched. The CDR3 bases are TGTGCCACCGAAACAGGGGCGAATCGCTATGGCTACACCTTC. Translating it yields CATETGANRYGYTF.

J is TRBJ2-4 and V is TRBV6-1; TRBD1 or TRBD2 may be the D gene (5 bases each). The germline V gene encodes CDR1 MNHNS and CDR2 SASEGT. The CDR3 extends over 13 amino acids. Trimming left V 6 bases short and J 8 bases short, with 14 bases between. The CDR3 DNA sequence: TGTGCCAGCAGCCCCGGGACGAGGGACATTCAGTACTTC. Its translation: CASSPGTRDIQYF.

The table lists this clonotype with a few counts. V gene TRBV5-5 combines with J gene TRBJ2-5; D is unresolved. CDR1 and CDR2 from the germline V gene are SGHKS and YYEKEE (reference sequence). The V and J ends lost 1 base and 7 bases respectively, with 17 bases between them. This CDR3 is built from 15 residues. CDR3 loop: CASSLRATVPWTQYF. The DNA for the CDR3 is TGTGCCAGCAGCTTGCGGGCGACCGTACCGTGGACCCAGTACTTC.